Shown below are 21 T cell receptor beta chains from a single sample sequenced in a study of shared clonotypes between healthy human individuals. Method: immunoSEQ multiplex PCR; TCRdb's copy keeps in-frame clones and lacks some. The table lists some 200,000 clones, roughly 93% of them singletons. The sample taken for sequencing was naive CD4+ T cells sorted from blood. As to subset: CD45RA+ positively selected. The receptors come from a woman in her twenties or thirties in good health.

For the CDR3, the DNA is TGTGCCAGCTCACCACCCTGGACAGCCCTAACGAACACCGGGGAGCTGTTTTTT. Translation gives CASSPPWTALTNTGELFF. V usage is TRBV18 and J usage is TRBJ2-2, with D possibly matching TRBD1 (6 bases). The CDR3 length is 18 residues. Germline loops: CDR1 KGHSH, CDR2 LQKENI. The V end was cut by 0 bases, the J end by 0 bases, with 14 bases between.

The rearrangement links TRBV5-1 to TRBJ2-7; 8 bases match TRBD2. The CDR3 consists of 14 residues. Losses at the gene ends were 1 base for V and 5 bases for J; bases not matched to a gene: 5. Germline V lookup: CDR1 SGHRS, CDR2 YFSETQ. CDR3 nucleotide sequence: TGCGCCAGCAGCTTGCAGAGCGGGAGACACGAGCAGTACTTC. The encoded protein is CASSLQSGRHEQYF.

The chain carries TRBV11-1 and TRBJ1-1; D gene uncertain. The CDR3 contains 14 residues. Trimming left V 3 bases short and J 6 bases short, with 14 bases between. The V gene's germline CDR1 is SGHAT and CDR2 FQDESV (reference sequence). DNA of the CDR3: TGTGCCAGCAGCTTTTTTTTGGGTAACGCTGAAGCTTTCTTT. Amino acids: CASSFFLGNAEAFF.

The chain combines TRBV5-1 with TRBJ2-5; 8 positions match TRBD1. Per germline, CDR1 SGHRS and CDR2 YFSETQ. Germline trimming cut 3 bases from V and 5 bases from J; bases unmatched to any gene: 15. The CDR3 consists of 17 residues. The CDR3 here is CASSSSYETGVVETQYF. In DNA form, the CDR3 reads TGCGCCAGCAGCTCCTCCTATGAGACAGGGGTTGTGGAGACCCAGTACTTC.

The genes are TRBV5-8 and TRBJ1-4; D remains ambiguous. Germline CDR1 reads SGHTS; CDR2 reads YDEGEE. The CDR3 spans 15 residues. V was trimmed by 4 bases and J by 4 bases, leaving 14 bases between them. CDR3 protein: CASSSRGLYNEKLFF. The CDR3, as DNA: TGTGCCAGCAGCAGCCGGGGTCTTTATAATGAAAAACTGTTTTTT.

The chain recombines TRBV7-3 with TRBJ2-5; 10 nucleotides line up with TRBD2. The V segment lost 5 bases and the J segment 3 bases; nucleotides outside the gene matches: 6. Germline values: CDR1 SGHTA, CDR2 FQGTGA. CDR3 length: 15 amino acids. In DNA, the CDR3 is TGTGCCAGCAGCGCCCTAGCGGGAGAAAAAGAGACCCAGTACTTC. It encodes CASSALAGEKETQYF.

The J gene is TRBJ1-2, the V gene TRBV6-1; D is undetermined. Trimming shortened V by 7 bases and J by 4 bases, and 13 bases separated the two germline ends. The germline CDR1 and CDR2 sequences are MNHNS and SASEGT. CDR3 length: 13 residues. The CDR3 region is CASTRFGSYGYTF. The CDR3 region has the DNA TGTGCCAGCACTAGATTCGGGAGCTATGGCTACACCTTC.

The genes are TRBV4-2 and TRBJ1-4; 12 bases match TRBD1. Germline-derived CDR1 and CDR2 are LGHNA and YNFKEQ. CDR3 size: 19 residues. V lost 1 base to trimming and J lost 8 bases; unmatched junction nucleotides: 14. In DNA, the CDR3 is TGTGCCAGCAGCCAAGGATCTGGGGACAGGGGGCAGAGTTGGGAAAAACTGTTTTTT. Translation: CASSQGSGDRGQSWEKLFF.

This clone has a handful of counts. The rearrangement joins TRBV28 to TRBJ1-5; unclear D gene. Germline V CDR1 and CDR2: MDHEN, SYDVKM. The germline V and J ends were trimmed by 5 bases and 7 bases, with 9 bases remaining between them. The CDR3 contains 12 residues. The CDR3 loop is CASSLPGQPQHF. In DNA, the CDR3 is TGTGCCAGCAGTCTGCCGGGCCAGCCCCAGCATTTT.

The rearrangement links TRBV11-2 to TRBJ2-3; maybe TRBD2 (6 bases). The CDR3 has 17 amino acids. Trimming left V 5 bases short and J 1 base short, with 19 bases between. Germline assignment: CDR1 SGHAT and CDR2 FQNNGV. The CDR3 bases are TGTGCCAGCAGCCCCTTCCCGGGGAGGTCGGGCACAGATACGCAGTATTTT. This gives the protein CASSPFPGRSGTDTQYF.

CDR3 sequence reads: CASRRQGELKETQYF. In nucleotides, the CDR3 is TGCGCCAGCAGGCGCCAGGGAGAGCTTAAAGAGACCCAGTACTTC. The V call is TRBV5-1, the J call TRBJ2-5; D may match TRBD1 or TRBD2 (5 bases each). This CDR3 is 15 amino acids long. Germline V gene sequence: CDR1 SGHRS, CDR2 YFSETQ. V was cut by 5 bases and J by 3 bases, with 17 bases left in between.

This clone was observed a single time. One end of the junction fails to match germline, which may point to a read error. J is TRBJ1-5 and V is TRBV18; D is ambiguous. This CDR3 is 13 amino acids long. Germline CDR1 is KGHSH and CDR2 is LQKENI. The CDR3 nucleotides read TGTGCCAGCTCAAAGATTAGCGATCAGCCCCAGCATTTT. This codes for CASSKISDQPQHF.

This chain joins TRBV6-1 and TRBJ1-5; no clear D gene. Between the trimmed V and J ends, which lost 6 bases and 4 bases, there was a span of 10 bases. The germline gives CDR1 MNHNS, CDR2 SASEGT. The CDR3 is 13 amino acids. The CDR3 sequence: CASSIDRNQPQHF. The CDR3 DNA reads TGTGCCAGCAGCATAGACCGAAATCAGCCCCAGCATTTT.

V gene TRBV5-1 combines with J gene TRBJ2-1; TRBD2 matches 12 bases. With V trimmed by 4 bases and J by 2 bases, 1 base remained unmatched. The CDR3 covers 15 residues. The germline V gene has CDR1 SGHRS and CDR2 YFSETQ. CDR3 loop: CASSPSGRAYNEQFF. The CDR3 DNA is TGCGCCAGCAGCCCTAGCGGGAGGGCCTACAATGAGCAGTTCTTC.

The chain uses TRBV18 and TRBJ2-5; 7 bases match TRBD2. Matching the DNA end better, TRBJ2-7 makes the J call doubtful. The CDR3 is 19 amino acids. The V gene's germline CDR1 is KGHSH and CDR2 LQKENI. The CDR3 DNA reads as TGTGCCAGCTCACCACCGAGCCTTTCGGCGGGAGACCTCTACTACGAGCAGTACTTC. Protein sequence: CASSPPSLSAGDLYYEQYF.

The chain joins TRBV7-9 to TRBJ2-7, with D possibly TRBD1 on 5 matching bases. Trimming removed 5 bases from V and 1 base from J, with 24 bases in between. The CDR3 length is 18 residues. Germline CDR1 SEHNR, CDR2 FQNEAQ (reference sequence). CDR3 DNA sequence: TGTGCCAGCAGCCCCGCCTGGACACTGGGGAATAGGTCCTACGAGCAGTACTTC. Protein sequence: CASSPAWTLGNRSYEQYF.

The chain recombines TRBV9 with TRBJ2-7; maybe TRBD1 (5 bases). This CDR3 spans 16 amino acids. Germline loops: CDR1 SGDLS, CDR2 YYNGEE. V gave up 0 bases and J gave up 3 bases, with 16 bases separating them. As DNA, the CDR3 is TGTGCCAGCAGCGTAGCTCGACAGACAATAATCTACGAGCAGTACTTC. Protein product: CASSVARQTIIYEQYF. The full variable domain, rest sourced from reference TRBV9 and TRBJ2-7, is DSGVTQTPKHLITATGQRVTLRCSPRSGDLSVYWYQQSLDQGLQFLIQYYNGEERAKGNILERFSAQQFPDLHSELNLSSLELGDSALYFCASSVARQTIIYEQYFGPGTRLTVT.

The chain is built from TRBV9 and TRBJ1-4; no reliable D call. The CDR3 has 13 amino acids. The ends were cut back, 0 bases at V and 6 bases at J, with 6 bases in the middle. Looked up from germline, CDR1 is SGDLS and CDR2 is YYNGEE. In DNA, the CDR3 is TGTGCCAGCAGCGTAGAAACAGATGAAAAACTGTTTTTT. Encoded protein: CASSVETDEKLFF.

The chain joins TRBV5-4 to TRBJ2-7; D perhaps matches TRBD1 (5 bases). The germline V gene has CDR1 SGHNT and CDR2 YYREEE (reference sequence). V lost 0 bases and J 2 bases, leaving 15 bases between the germline ends. The CDR3 totals 16 residues. Here the CDR3 DNA reads TGTGCCAGCAGCTTGGGTGTAGGGGCGGCTACCTACGAGCAGTACTTC. Translating gives CASSLGVGAATYEQYF.

This clone was counted once. V is TRBV28 and J is TRBJ1-5; D might be TRBD1 (6 bases). There are 12 residues in the CDR3. The V end lost 7 bases, the J end lost 7 bases, and 11 bases lay between the germline ends. CDR1 MDHEN and CDR2 SYDVKM come from the germline V gene. The CDR3 is CASIKGGQPQHF. CDR3 coding DNA: TGTGCCAGCATCAAGGGGGGGCAGCCCCAGCATTTT.

The chain is built from TRBV19 and TRBJ2-5; 7 nucleotides align to TRBD1. Germline lookup yields CDR1 LNHDA and CDR2 SQIVND (reference sequence). The CDR3 is made up of 12 amino acids. V lost 6 bases and J lost 3; bases outside the gene matches: 1. The CDR3 nucleotides read TGTGCCAGTAGGGGACAGAAAGAGACCCAGTACTTC. It codes for CASRGQKETQYF.